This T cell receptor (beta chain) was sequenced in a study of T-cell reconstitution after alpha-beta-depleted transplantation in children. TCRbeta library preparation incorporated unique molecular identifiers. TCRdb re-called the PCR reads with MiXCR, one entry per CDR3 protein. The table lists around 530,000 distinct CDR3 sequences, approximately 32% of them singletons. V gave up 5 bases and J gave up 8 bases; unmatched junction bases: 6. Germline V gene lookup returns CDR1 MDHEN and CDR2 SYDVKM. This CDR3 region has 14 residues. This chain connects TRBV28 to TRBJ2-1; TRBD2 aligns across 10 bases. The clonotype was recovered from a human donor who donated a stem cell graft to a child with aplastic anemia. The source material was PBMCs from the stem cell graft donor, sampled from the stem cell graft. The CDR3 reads CASSASGSSYEQFF. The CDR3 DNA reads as TGTGCCAGCAGTGCTAGCGGGAGTTCGTATGAGCAGTTCTTC. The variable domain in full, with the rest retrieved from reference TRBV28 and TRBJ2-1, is DVKVTQSSRYLVKRTGEKVFLECVQDMDHENMFWYRQDPGLGLRLIYFSYDVKMKEKGDIPEGYSVSREKKERFSLILESASTNQTSMYLCASSASGSSYEQFFGPGTRLTVL.